This T cell receptor beta chain appears in the sequencing data of a study of T cells in localized non-small cell lung cancer. Whole-study findings and limits: A higher density of T cells in blood coincided with extended overall survival. Adjacent uninvolved lung tissue had the highest T cell clonality, exceeding tumor. Adjacent lung exhibited a median of about 50 among the 100 most abundant tumor clones.

Method: immunoSEQ multiplex PCR; TCRdb's copy keeps in-frame clones and lacks some. The sample records 45,000 or so clones, more than 85% being singletons. The V gene lost 5 bases and the J gene lost 5 bases, with 3 bases spanning the gap. The germline CDR1 and CDR2 sequences are SNHLY and FYNNEI. The CDR3 length is 10 residues. Remarks on this clone: The target antigen is unknown.

The specimen comprised PBMCs, sampled before any cancer treatment. The source is a man aged 35 to 69 with stage II lung adenocarcinoma. The chain carries TRBV2 and TRBJ2-5; D not certain. The CDR3 loop is CASSTETQYF. In DNA form, the CDR3 reads TGTGCCAGCAGTACGGAGACCCAGTACTTC.